The source of this T cell receptor beta chain is a study of regulatory T cells in long-lasting Graves disease. The time point here: newly diagnosed GD, antithyroid drugs for less than 3 months. RNA isolated from PBMCs was used to make the TCR library. The length of the CDR3 is 10 residues. CDR1 and CDR2 (germline): GTSNPN, SVGIG (reference sequence). V gave up 7 bases and J gave up 2 bases, with 4 bases separating them. This clonotype was detected ten times or more. Antigen: not known. Both iRepertoire HTBI primers and Arm-PCR of CDR3 regions were used to build the TCR beta libraries. Using its own MiXCR run on the multiplex PCR reads, TCRdb lists one record per CDR3 protein. The repertoire consists of some 340,000 distinct CDR3 sequences, with about 11% occurring once and the leading ten covering 18%. Findings of the study overall: Small sample size may have lowered accuracy. TRBV28 was favored in persistent disease, as were TRBJ1-2 and TRBJ2-5.

The sample also formed part of further work on T cells in Graves' hyperthyroidism and ophthalmopathy. That work states: Exclusion of patients followed from uncontrolled infection, other autoimmune disease, pregnancy or lactation.

Here the sequenced sample was peripheral blood mononuclear cells (PBMCs), taken at new diagnosis, from a patient treated with antithyroid drugs. The source of this sequence is a woman between 18 and 30 years old with Graves disease. J is TRBJ2-3 and V is TRBV30; D unresolved. Here the CDR3 reads CASTTDTQYF. The DNA for the CDR3 is TGTGCCTCCACCACAGATACGCAGTATTTT.